The 4 T cell receptor beta chains below come from one sample, sequenced in a study of shared clonotypes between healthy human individuals. Naive CD8 cells were CD45RO-negative, positively selected for CCR7, excluding terminally differentiated effector memory CD45RA+ cells. Produced via immunoSEQ multiplex PCR; TCRdb's table is partial and in-frame only. This sample has around 2,000,000 clones, with approximately 95% found just once. Sequenced: naive CD8+ T cells sorted from blood. Receptor source: a man aged 18 to 29 in good health.

Only one count was recorded for this clone. The rearrangement joins TRBV27 to TRBJ2-1; TRBD2 agrees at 11 bases. With 6 bases clipped from V and 0 bases from J, the junction kept 7 bases outside the gene matches. This CDR3 is built from 17 residues. The germline V gene has CDR1 MNHEY and CDR2 SMNVEV (reference sequence). The CDR3 bases are TGTGCCAGCAGATTACTAGCGGGAGTTGGCTCCTACAATGAGCAGTTCTTC. This translates into CASRLLAGVGSYNEQFF.

V gene TRBV5-4 combines with J gene TRBJ2-1, with 9 nucleotides matching TRBD1. V lost 0 bases to trimming and J lost 8 bases; unmatched junction nucleotides: 9. CDR1 SGHNT and CDR2 YYREEE come from the germline V gene (reference sequence). The CDR3 has 16 amino acids. CDR3 in amino acids: CASSLVQGASFDEQFF. DNA for the CDR3: TGTGCCAGCAGCTTGGTACAGGGGGCGAGTTTCGATGAGCAGTTCTTC. Supplemented by reference TRBV5-4 and TRBJ2-1, the full variable domain reads ETGVTQSPTHLIKTRGQQVTLRCSSQSGHNTVSWYQQALGQGPQFIFQYYREEENGRGNFPPRFSGLQFPNYSSELNVNALELDDSALYLCASSLVQGASFDEQFFGPGTRLTVL.

The chain is built from TRBV5-1 and TRBJ2-1; 13 nucleotides line up with TRBD2. This CDR3 comprises 17 residues. Germline V gene sequence: CDR1 SGHRS, CDR2 YFSETQ. V trimming: 4 bases; J trimming: 9 bases; junction bases outside the gene matches: 13. The CDR3 here is CASSHGLAGALAGEQFF. The DNA for the CDR3 is TGCGCCAGCAGCCACGGACTAGCGGGGGCTCTGGCGGGTGAGCAGTTCTTC.

This chain links TRBV5-1 with TRBJ2-1; 10 bases align to TRBD1. The CDR3 spans 18 residues. Trimming took 2 bases from V and 9 from J; bases not matched to a gene: 17. The germline CDR1 and CDR2 sequences are SGHRS and YFSETQ. The CDR3 protein is CASSLDPGPGQGNGEQFF. CDR3 nucleotides: TGCGCCAGCAGCTTAGATCCTGGACCGGGACAGGGGAACGGTGAGCAGTTCTTC.